The 22 T cell receptor beta chains presented below share a single source sample, sequenced in a study of OX40 agonist ivuxolimab in advanced cancers. The method was immunoSEQ multiplex PCR; TCRdb's version includes in-frame clones alone and lacks a portion of them. The data show about 84,000 clones, more than 80% seen once. Sequences were derived from CD4+ or CD8+ T cells sorted from blood, sampled in a trial of the OX40 agonist ivuxolimab. The receptor source for this set is an adult with an advanced solid tumor such as melanoma, head and neck, liver or kidney cancer.

This chain connects TRBV7-9 to TRBJ2-3, with a tentative D call TRBD1 (6 bases). With 5 bases removed from V and 4 bases from J, the gap between germline ends came to 13 bases. The CDR3 sequence is 14 residues long. The germline V gene has CDR1 SEHNR and CDR2 FQNEAQ (reference sequence). The chain's CDR3 is CASSRTGPPDTQYF. The CDR3 nucleotides are TGTGCCAGCAGCCGAACAGGGCCCCCAGATACGCAGTATTTT.

This clone was detected a few times. The V and J genes are TRBV29-1 and TRBJ1-1, with unresolved D. V lost 6 bases and J 8 bases, leaving 16 bases between the germline ends. The CDR3 length is 12 residues. Germline V gene lookup returns CDR1 SQVTM and CDR2 ANQGSEA. Written as DNA, the CDR3 is TGCAGCGTGATTAGTGGTGGTGCAGAAGCTTTCTTT. Residues: CSVISGGAEAFF.

The chain is built from TRBV19 and TRBJ1-3, with D maybe TRBD1 (6 bases). Per germline, CDR1 LNHDA and CDR2 SQIVND (reference sequence). The CDR3 consists of 15 residues. Trimming pared 7 bases from V and 0 bases from J, leaving 13 bases between. The CDR3 bases are TGTGCCAGTACCGGACAGCTTTACTCTGGAAACACCATATATTTT. Its translation: CASTGQLYSGNTIYF.

This clone turned up a few times. This chain links TRBV10-3 with TRBJ2-5; possibly TRBD1 for D (6 bases). The CDR3 runs 15 residues. V lost 5 bases and J 4 bases, leaving 17 bases between the germline ends. The germline V gene has CDR1 ENHRY and CDR2 SYGVKD. CDR3 region: CAISFQGPQGETQYF. The CDR3 DNA is TGTGCCATCAGTTTCCAGGGGCCCCAGGGAGAGACCCAGTACTTC.

This clone occurred once. The chain links TRBV5-1 to TRBJ1-1, with 9 bases matching TRBD1. J lost 7 bases, V lost 3 bases, and 7 bases had no gene match. The CDR3 consists of 14 residues. Germline V gene sequence: CDR1 SGHRS, CDR2 YFSETQ. The CDR3 loop reads CASSSPGQGGEAFF. The DNA for the CDR3 is TGCGCCAGCAGCTCTCCGGGACAGGGAGGTGAAGCTTTCTTT.

This clone was observed a handful of times. The gene calls are TRBV30 and TRBJ1-1; no clear D gene. The CDR3 runs to 13 residues. CDR1 is GTSNPN, CDR2 SVGIG, per germline (reference sequence). V was clipped by 7 bases and J by 1 base, with 13 bases between them. In DNA, the CDR3 is TGTGCCTTCTACCCGAACAGGAACACTGAAGCTTTCTTT. Its protein is CAFYPNRNTEAFF.

The J gene is TRBJ1-2, the V gene TRBV28; D is possibly TRBD1 (5 bases). Germline V CDR1 and CDR2: MDHEN, SYDVKM. The length of the CDR3 is 13 residues. Trimming cost V 6 bases and J 7 bases, with 15 bases left between them. The CDR3 DNA reads as TGTGCCAGCAGCGCCGGGGGAGGGGTTGGCTACACCTTC. It yields the protein CASSAGGGVGYTF.

This rearrangement joins TRBV6-4 to TRBJ1-2; D not certain. Trimming left V 5 bases short and J 8 bases short, with 15 bases between. Germline V gene sequence: CDR1 MRHNA, CDR2 SNTAGT. CDR3 length: 13 amino acids. CDR3 in DNA: TGTGCCAGCAGTATCACGGCGTTCGGGGGCTACACCTTC. It yields the protein CASSITAFGGYTF.

The chain employs TRBV7-9 and TRBJ2-7, with D hard to call. V lost 5 bases, J lost 5 bases, and 19 bases lay in between. The CDR3 consists of 15 residues. Germline V CDR1 and CDR2: SEHNR, FQNEAQ (reference sequence). The CDR3 DNA reads as TGTGCCAGCAGCCCCCCCCCTAGGCTCGGAAACGAGCAGTACGTC. It codes for CASSPPPRLGNEQYV.

The gene calls are TRBV9 and TRBJ2-3, with TRBD1 identical over 8 bases. This CDR3 has 16 residues. V was pared by 1 base and J by 1 base, with 5 bases of the junction left unmatched. Germline V lookup: CDR1 SGDLS, CDR2 YYNGEE. DNA for the CDR3: TGTGCCAGCAGCGTAACCGGGACAGGCCGCACAGATACGCAGTATTTT. Residues: CASSVTGTGRTDTQYF. The variable domain in full, completed from reference TRBV9 and TRBJ2-3, reads DSGVTQTPKHLITATGQRVTLRCSPRSGDLSVYWYQQSLDQGLQFLIQYYNGEERAKGNILERFSAQQFPDLHSELNLSSLELGDSALYFCASSVTGTGRTDTQYFGPGTRLTVL.

V and J are TRBV28 and TRBJ1-1; D is unclear. Germline V gene lookup returns CDR1 MDHEN and CDR2 SYDVKM. V lost 6 bases, J lost 4 bases, and 18 bases lay in between. The CDR3 has 15 amino acids. CDR3 bases: TGTGCCAGCAGCTCCCCGGAGGGCGCGAGCACTGAAGCTTTCTTT. Its translation: CASSSPEGASTEAFF.

This chain uses TRBV7-2 with TRBJ1-1; D is ambiguous. Germline loops: CDR1 SGHTA, CDR2 FQGNSA. Trimming took off 5 bases at V and 1 base at J, with 11 bases between the two ends. This CDR3 has 14 residues. CDR3 sequence (DNA): TGTGCCAGCAGCCGTACCGGATGGAACACTGAAGCTTTCTTT. As protein: CASSRTGWNTEAFF.

The V call is TRBV23-1, the J call TRBJ2-7, with a tentative D call TRBD1 (6 bases). TRBV23-1 is designated an ORF whose function remains uncertain. The CDR3 loop spans 18 amino acids. Trimming removed 0 bases at V and 1 base at J, with 19 bases between. The CDR3 sequence: CASSQSWRTRGTSYEQYV. DNA of the CDR3: TGCGCCAGCAGTCAATCGTGGCGGACTCGAGGGACATCCTACGAGCAGTACGTC.

The rearrangement joins TRBV2 to TRBJ2-3; a weak D match, TRBD1 (6 bases). V was trimmed by 6 bases and J by 1 base, leaving 11 bases between them. CDR1 is SNHLY and CDR2 is FYNNEI in the germline V gene. The CDR3 sequence is 14 residues long. For the CDR3, the DNA is TGTGCCAGCAGCCGGACAGACCGCACAGATACGCAGTATTTT. Amino acid sequence: CASSRTDRTDTQYF.

The chain carries TRBV19 and TRBJ1-1; D is perhaps TRBD1 (5 bases). Germline CDR1 reads LNHDA; CDR2 reads SQIVND (reference sequence). The CDR3 loop spans 12 amino acids. V was pared by 7 bases and J by 11 bases, with 17 bases between. CDR3 loop: CASTSLGRVAFF. The CDR3 DNA reads as TGTGCCAGTACCTCCCTTGGCAGGGTCGCTTTCTTT. The full variable domain, its missing parts supplied by reference TRBV19 and TRBJ1-1, is DGGITQSPKYLFRKEGQNVTLSCEQNLNHDAMYWYRQDPGQGLRLIYYSQIVNDFQKGDIAEGYSVSREKKESFPLTVTSAQKNPTAFYLCASTSLGRVAFFGQGTRLTVV.

The rearrangement links TRBV7-9 to TRBJ2-1, with D uncertain. CDR3 size: 11 residues. Germline CDR1 reads SEHNR; CDR2 reads FQNEAQ (reference sequence). V was cut by 1 base and J by 10 bases, with 5 bases left in between. CDR3 nucleotide sequence: TGTGCCAGCAGCTTAGACCGGGAGCAGTTCTTC. The encoded protein is CASSLDREQFF.

On this clone: The junction departs from the called germline gene at one end, perhaps through a read error. The J gene is TRBJ1-1, the V gene TRBV5-1; 10 bases agree with TRBD1. The CDR3 totals 15 residues. CDR1 is SGHRS, CDR2 YFSETQ, per germline. CDR3: CASTLDRGANTEAFF. CDR3 coding DNA: TGCGCCAGCACCTTGGACAGGGGGGCAAACACTGAAGCTTTCTTT.

V and J are TRBV19 and TRBJ2-2; D uncertain. This CDR3 has 15 residues. Germline V gene data show CDR1 as LNHDA and CDR2 as SQIVND (reference sequence). Trimming stripped 2 bases from V and 1 base from J, with 8 bases between. For the CDR3, the DNA is TGTGCCAGTAGTATAAGCCGTATGAACACCGGGGAGCTGTTTTTT. It is translated as CASSISRMNTGELFF.

The J gene is TRBJ2-6, the V gene TRBV7-6; D unresolved. The CDR3 loop spans 15 amino acids. From germline, CDR1 is SGHVS and CDR2 FNYEAQ. Deletions cut 5 bases from V and 0 bases from J, with 8 bases between. The CDR3 DNA follows: TGTGCCAGCAGCAAGGGTGGCTCTGGGGCCAACGTCCTGACTTTC. Translated: CASSKGGSGANVLTF.

The chain links TRBV6-5 to TRBJ1-4; D is ambiguous. The V end was cut by 0 bases, the J end by 0 bases, with 5 bases between. This CDR3 is 15 amino acids long. The germline CDR1 and CDR2 sequences are MNHEY and SVGAGI. The CDR3 bases are TGTGCCAGCAGTTACTCCCCAGCAACTAATGAAAAACTGTTTTTT. It is translated as CASSYSPATNEKLFF.

The chain combines TRBV7-9 with TRBJ2-1, with a tentative D call TRBD2 (6 bases). The CDR3 contains 17 residues. CDR1 and CDR2 from the germline V gene are SEHNR and FQNEAQ (reference sequence). V lost 2 bases and J 6 bases, leaving 20 bases between the germline ends. This CDR3 reads CASSLYPGFTSFNEQFF. The CDR3 DNA reads TGTGCCAGCAGCTTATACCCAGGTTTTACTAGCTTCAATGAGCAGTTCTTC.

The chain links TRBV7-3 to TRBJ1-1, with D perhaps TRBD1 (5 bases). Germline CDR1 and CDR2: SGHTA and FQGTGA. The CDR3 sequence is 13 residues long. Trimming took off 4 bases at V and 4 bases at J, with 10 bases between the two ends. CDR3 in DNA: TGTGCCAGCAGCTCGGGGGTGCTCACTGAAGCTTTCTTT. Residues: CASSSGVLTEAFF.